This T cell receptor (beta chain) was sequenced during a study of Ad26.COV2.S vaccination and SARS-CoV-2 variants. The repertoire was sequenced with immunoSEQ multiplex PCR; TCRdb's copy has only in-frame clones and lacks some. This table has about 400,000 clones, around 91% appearing once. This CDR3 is 12 amino acids long. The V end was cut by 4 bases, the J end by 2 bases, with 6 bases between. CDR1 and CDR2 (germline): SGDLS, YYNGEE. Study-level points and caveats: Considerable breadth of spike-specific CD8+ and CD4+ T cell responses has reportedly been documented following vaccination.

Worth noting for this clone: Its antigen is currently unknown.

Sample treatment: some 19 received Ad26.COV2.S at low or high dose, single or two shots; about 5 received placebo; per-sample allocation not given. Samples analyzed were those drawn on day 63 after the first vaccine or placebo injection. The clonotype originates from a person between 18 and 59 years old who received the Ad26.COV2.S COVID-19 vaccine or a placebo. This specimen consisted of peripheral blood, obtained in a trial of Ad26.COV2.S vaccine versus placebo. The chain combines TRBV9 with TRBJ2-5; no firm D call. Written as DNA, the CDR3 is TGTGCCAGCAGCAGTGGTCAAGAGACCCAGTACTTC. This gives the protein CASSSGQETQYF.